These T cell receptor beta chains were read from a single sample in a study of shared T cell receptors in the human thymus. The repertoire was sequenced with immunoSEQ multiplex PCR; TCRdb's copy has only in-frame clones and lacks some. The sample shows around 730,000 clones, 70% to 90% of them seen only once. In addition, the sample was reused for a study of human thymus T cells.

The specimen sequenced was thymocytes. The receptors were gathered from a girl less than two years old with a congenital heart defect. CDR3s include the opening cysteine and the closing phenylalanine or tryptophan. The D gene is left open where the match is weak. Clone size, where shown, is once, few, many, or a class for clones that have expanded.

v_call: TRBV6-1
d_call: .
clone_size: .
j_call: TRBJ2-1
cdr3_nt: TGTGCCAGCAGTGAAGCGCGTGTCCTTACTACCTACAATGAGCAGTTCTTC
cdr3_aa: CASSEARVLTTYNEQFF

v_call: TRBV19
d_call: .
clone_size: .
j_call: TRBJ1-6
cdr3_nt: TGTGCCAGCACACAAGCGGGATCCCTCCACTTT
cdr3_aa: CASTQAGSLHF

v_call: TRBV6-1
d_call: TRBD1
clone_size: .
j_call: TRBJ2-7
cdr3_nt: TGTGCCAGCAGGGAGGGACAGGAGGTGATCTACGAGCAGTACTTC
cdr3_aa: CASREGQEVIYEQYF

v_call: TRBV5-6
d_call: TRBD1
clone_size: .
j_call: TRBJ2-7
cdr3_nt: TGTGCCAGCAGCCCGAGTGGACAGGGGGTCTACGAGCAGTACTTC
cdr3_aa: CASSPSGQGVYEQYF

v_call: TRBV2
d_call: TRBD1
clone_size: .
j_call: TRBJ2-1
cdr3_nt: TGTGCCAGCAGCTACGACAGGGGGCACAATGAGCAGTTCTTC
cdr3_aa: CASSYDRGHNEQFF

v_call: TRBV27
d_call: .
clone_size: .
j_call: TRBJ1-1
cdr3_nt: TGTGCCAGCAGTTTAGGCTTCGGCGGTTTGGCGAACACTGAAGCTTTCTTT
cdr3_aa: CASSLGFGGLANTEAFF

v_call: TRBV5-4
d_call: .
clone_size: .
j_call: TRBJ1-1
cdr3_nt: TGTGCCAGCAGCTTGGTGGGGGCGCCGGGCACTGAAGCTTTCTTT
cdr3_aa: CASSLVGAPGTEAFF

v_call: TRBV11-2
d_call: TRBD1
clone_size: .
j_call: TRBJ1-2
cdr3_nt: TGTGCCAGCAGCCCACCCCGGACAGGCTATAACTATGGCTACACCTTC
cdr3_aa: CASSPPRTGYNYGYTF

v_call: TRBV19
d_call: .
clone_size: .
j_call: TRBJ1-5
cdr3_nt: TGTGCCAGTAGGCAGGGGCCCCTCTATAGCAATCAGCCCCAGCATTTT
cdr3_aa: CASRQGPLYSNQPQHF

v_call: TRBV5-6
d_call: TRBD1
clone_size: .
j_call: TRBJ2-1
cdr3_nt: TGTGCCAGCAGCTTGGAGGGACAGGGATACAATGAGCAGTTCTTC
cdr3_aa: CASSLEGQGYNEQFF

v_call: TRBV6-1
d_call: .
clone_size: .
j_call: TRBJ2-5
cdr3_nt: TGTGCCAGCGCCGACGGCCCCAGGTATCCAGAGACCCAGTACTTC
cdr3_aa: CASADGPRYPETQYF

v_call: TRBV11-2
d_call: TRBD1
clone_size: .
j_call: TRBJ1-2
cdr3_nt: TGTGCCAGCAGCCTCACCGGGACAGGGGGCTCTAACTATGGCTACACCTTC
cdr3_aa: CASSLTGTGGSNYGYTF

v_call: TRBV11-2
d_call: .
clone_size: .
j_call: TRBJ2-1
cdr3_nt: TGTGCCAGCAGCAGGCAGGGCTACAATGAGCAGTTCTTC
cdr3_aa: CASSRQGYNEQFF

v_call: TRBV30
d_call: .
clone_size: .
j_call: TRBJ1-1
cdr3_nt: TGTGCCTGGAGTGTACCCGCGGGCGGGGACACTGAAGCTTTCTTT
cdr3_aa: CAWSVPAGGDTEAFF

v_call: TRBV5-4
d_call: TRBD1
clone_size: .
j_call: TRBJ1-2
cdr3_nt: TGTGCCAGCAGCACGGACAGGGGTTTTCCCTCTGGCGGCTACACCTTC
cdr3_aa: CASSTDRGFPSGGYTF

v_call: TRBV19
d_call: .
clone_size: .
j_call: TRBJ1-4
cdr3_nt: TGTGCCAGTAGTAAACCGCGGTTTTGGGGTACCGACAGTGAGTATGAAAAACTGTTTTTT
cdr3_aa: CASSKPRFWGTDSEYEKLFF

v_call: TRBV5-1
d_call: TRBD1
clone_size: .
j_call: TRBJ1-2
cdr3_nt: TGCGCCAGCAGCTGGACCCCGGGACAGAGAGCCTATGGCTACACCTTC
cdr3_aa: CASSWTPGQRAYGYTF

v_call: TRBV11-2
d_call: TRBD1
clone_size: .
j_call: TRBJ2-3
cdr3_nt: TGTGCCAGCAGCGCAAGGACAGGGGGGTCATCAACAGATACGCAGTATTTT
cdr3_aa: CASSARTGGSSTDTQYF

v_call: TRBV11-1
d_call: .
clone_size: .
j_call: TRBJ2-1
cdr3_nt: TGTGCCAGCACCATAACGGGATATGGGCGGGAGCAGTTCTTC
cdr3_aa: CASTITGYGREQFF

v_call: TRBV19
d_call: TRBD2
clone_size: .
j_call: TRBJ2-3
cdr3_nt: TGTGCCAGTAGTGTCCCACTAGCGGGAGTTGCAGATACGCAGTATTTT
cdr3_aa: CASSVPLAGVADTQYF

v_call: TRBV27
d_call: .
clone_size: .
j_call: TRBJ1-1
cdr3_nt: TGTGCCAGCAGTCTGAGAGGGAACACTGAAGCTTTCTTT
cdr3_aa: CASSLRGNTEAFF

v_call: TRBV15
d_call: TRBD1
clone_size: .
j_call: TRBJ1-5
cdr3_nt: TGTGCCACCAGCGCAAAGGACAGGTCCCATCAGCCCCAGCATTTT
cdr3_aa: CATSAKDRSHQPQHF

v_call: TRBV2
d_call: .
clone_size: .
j_call: TRBJ2-2
cdr3_nt: TGTGCCAGCAGGTTTGTCAACTCAACGCCTTTGAACACCGGGGAGCTGTTTTTT
cdr3_aa: CASRFVNSTPLNTGELFF

v_call: TRBV18
d_call: TRBD1
clone_size: few
j_call: TRBJ1-4
cdr3_nt: TGTGCCAGCTCACTAACAGGGACAGCTGATAATGAAAAACTGTTTTTT
cdr3_aa: CASSLTGTADNEKLFF